These 5 T cell receptor beta chains were all obtained from the same sample, sequenced in a study of radiotherapy plus CTLA-4 blockade in lung cancer. Profiled with immunoSEQ multiplex PCR; TCRdb holds only in-frame clones, not every one. The sample yields under 90,000 clones, about three quarters seen once. This specimen was peripheral blood, taken from a patient treated with radiotherapy plus ipilimumab. Receptor source: a human donor with non-small cell lung cancer that progressed on radiotherapy plus ipilimumab.

This rearrangement joins TRBV5-8 to TRBJ2-5; 9 bases align to TRBD1. The CDR3 runs to 15 residues. Looked up from germline, CDR1 is SGHTS and CDR2 is YDEGEE. Trimming removed 4 bases from V and 3 bases from J; junction bases left unmatched: 7. The CDR3 DNA sequence: TGTGCCAGCAGCGCAACCGGGACAGGGAAAGAGACCCAGTACTTC. It encodes CASSATGTGKETQYF.

The chain combines TRBV11-2 with TRBJ1-1, with D hard to call. V lost 3 bases to trimming and J lost 3 bases, with 14 bases between them. The CDR3 length is 15 residues. The germline gives CDR1 SGHAT, CDR2 FQNNGV. The CDR3 is CASSFLAVPYTEAFF. The CDR3 DNA is TGTGCCAGCAGCTTTTTAGCCGTACCGTACACTGAAGCTTTCTTT.

V usage is TRBV28 and J usage is TRBJ1-3; D uncertain. CDR3 size: 14 residues. Trimming stripped 6 bases from V and 6 bases from J, with 15 bases between. The germline gives CDR1 MDHEN, CDR2 SYDVKM. CDR3 DNA sequence: TGTGCCAGCAGACCGACCGGGTCTTCAAACACCATATATTTT. It is translated as CASRPTGSSNTIYF.

The V gene is TRBV7-9, the J gene TRBJ2-2; unclear D gene. CDR1 is SEHNR and CDR2 is FQNEAQ in the germline V gene (reference sequence). The CDR3 runs to 13 residues. Trimming stripped 2 bases from V and 3 bases from J, with 4 bases between. CDR3 sequence reads: CASSLLDTGELFF. The CDR3 DNA is TGTGCCAGCAGCTTACTGGACACCGGGGAGCTGTTTTTT.

The chain is built from TRBV5-1 and TRBJ1-5; tentative D call: TRBD1 (5 bases). CDR1 is SGHRS and CDR2 is YFSETQ in the germline V gene. Deletions cut 7 bases from V and 0 bases from J, with 14 bases between. The CDR3 contains 15 residues. The CDR3, as DNA: TGCGCCAGCTCGATAGGGGAACATAGCAATCAGCCCCAGCATTTT. Residues: CASSIGEHSNQPQHF.